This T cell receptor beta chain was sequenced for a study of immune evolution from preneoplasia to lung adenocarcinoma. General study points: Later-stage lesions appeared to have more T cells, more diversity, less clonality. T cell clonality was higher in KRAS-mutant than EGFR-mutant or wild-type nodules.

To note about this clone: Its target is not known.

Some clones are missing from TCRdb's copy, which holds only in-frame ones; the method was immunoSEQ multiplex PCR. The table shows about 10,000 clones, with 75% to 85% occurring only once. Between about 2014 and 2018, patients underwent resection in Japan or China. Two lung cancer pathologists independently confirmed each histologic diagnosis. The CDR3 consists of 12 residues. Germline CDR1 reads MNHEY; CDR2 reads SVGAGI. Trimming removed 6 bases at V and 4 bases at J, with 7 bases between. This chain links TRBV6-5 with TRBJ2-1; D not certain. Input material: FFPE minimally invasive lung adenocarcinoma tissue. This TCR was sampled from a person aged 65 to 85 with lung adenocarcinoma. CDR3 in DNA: TGTGCCAGCAGACGCGGATACAATGAGCAGTTCTTC. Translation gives CASRRGYNEQFF.